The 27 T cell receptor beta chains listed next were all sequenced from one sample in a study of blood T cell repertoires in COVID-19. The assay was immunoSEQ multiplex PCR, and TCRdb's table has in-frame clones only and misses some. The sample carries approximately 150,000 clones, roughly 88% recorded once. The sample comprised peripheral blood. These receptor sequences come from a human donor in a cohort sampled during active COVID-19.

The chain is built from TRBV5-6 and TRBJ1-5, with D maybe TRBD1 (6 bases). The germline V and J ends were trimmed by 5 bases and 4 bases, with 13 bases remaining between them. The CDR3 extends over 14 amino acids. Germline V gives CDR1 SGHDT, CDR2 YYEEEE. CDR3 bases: TGTGCCAGCAGTCCCGGACAGTTAAATCAGCCCCAGCATTTT. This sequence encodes CASSPGQLNQPQHF.

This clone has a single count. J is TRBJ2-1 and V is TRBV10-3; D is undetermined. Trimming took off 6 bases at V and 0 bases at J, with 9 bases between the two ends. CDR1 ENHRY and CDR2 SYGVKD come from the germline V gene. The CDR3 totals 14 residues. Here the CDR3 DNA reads TGTGCCATCAGAAGACTTAGCTCCTACAATGAGCAGTTCTTC. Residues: CAIRRLSSYNEQFF.

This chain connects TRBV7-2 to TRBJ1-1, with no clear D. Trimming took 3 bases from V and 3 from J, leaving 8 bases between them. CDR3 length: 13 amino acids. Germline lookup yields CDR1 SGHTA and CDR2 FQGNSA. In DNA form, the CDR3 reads TGTGCCAGCAGCTTCTACCGGGACACTGAAGCTTTCTTT. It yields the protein CASSFYRDTEAFF.

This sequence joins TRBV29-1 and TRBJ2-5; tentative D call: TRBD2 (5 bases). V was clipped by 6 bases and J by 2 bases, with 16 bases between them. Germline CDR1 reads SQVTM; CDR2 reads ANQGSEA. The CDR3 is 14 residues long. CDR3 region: CSVMKPGLQETQYF. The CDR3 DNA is TGCAGCGTGATGAAACCGGGATTACAAGAGACCCAGTACTTC.

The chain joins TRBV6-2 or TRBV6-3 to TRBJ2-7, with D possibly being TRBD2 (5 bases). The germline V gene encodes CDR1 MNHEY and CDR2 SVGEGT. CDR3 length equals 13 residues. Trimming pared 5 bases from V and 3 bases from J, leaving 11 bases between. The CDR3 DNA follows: TGTGCCAGCAGTCGAGGGCCTGACTACGAGCAGTACTTC. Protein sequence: CASSRGPDYEQYF.

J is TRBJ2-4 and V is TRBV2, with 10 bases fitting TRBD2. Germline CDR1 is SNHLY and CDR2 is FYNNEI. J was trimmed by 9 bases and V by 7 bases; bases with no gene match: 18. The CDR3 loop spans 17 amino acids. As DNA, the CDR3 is TGTGCCAGCACCAGAAGCCCACTAGCGGGGAAGGAAAGCATTCAGTACTTC. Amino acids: CASTRSPLAGKESIQYF.

CDR3 loop: CAWRTSGGPDTQYF. The CDR3 DNA follows: TGTGCCTGGAGGACTAGCGGGGGGCCAGATACGCAGTATTTT. The chain joins TRBV30 to TRBJ2-3, with TRBD2 identical over 13 bases. Germline CDR1 GTSNPN, CDR2 SVGIG (reference sequence). J was trimmed by 4 bases and V by 3 bases; bases with no gene match: 1. The CDR3 spans 14 residues.

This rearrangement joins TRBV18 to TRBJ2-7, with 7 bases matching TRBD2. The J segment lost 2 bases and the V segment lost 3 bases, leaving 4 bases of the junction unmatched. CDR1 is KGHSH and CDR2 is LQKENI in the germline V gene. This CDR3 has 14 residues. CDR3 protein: CASSPAAGAYEQYF. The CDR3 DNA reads TGTGCCAGCTCACCCGCGGCGGGGGCCTACGAGCAGTACTTC.

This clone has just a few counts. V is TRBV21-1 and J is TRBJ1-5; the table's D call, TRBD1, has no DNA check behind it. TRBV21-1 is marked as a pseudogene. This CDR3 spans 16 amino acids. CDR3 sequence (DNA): TGTGCCAGCAGCCCCCAGGACAGGGGACGCAATCAGCCCCAGCATTTT. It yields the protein CASSPQDRGRNQPQHF.

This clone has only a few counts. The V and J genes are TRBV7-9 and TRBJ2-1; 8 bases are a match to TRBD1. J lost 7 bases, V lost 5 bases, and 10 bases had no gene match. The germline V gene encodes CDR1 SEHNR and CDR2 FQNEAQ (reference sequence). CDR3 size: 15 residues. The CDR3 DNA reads TGTGCCAGCAGCCCCCGACAGGGGAGAGAGAATGAGCAGTTCTTC. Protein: CASSPRQGRENEQFF. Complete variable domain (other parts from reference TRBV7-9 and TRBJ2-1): DTGVSQNPRHKITKRGQNVTFRCDPISEHNRLYWYRQTLGQGPEFLTYFQNEAQLEKSRLLSDRFSAERPKGSFSTLEIQRTEQGDSAMYLCASSPRQGRENEQFFGPGTRLTVL.

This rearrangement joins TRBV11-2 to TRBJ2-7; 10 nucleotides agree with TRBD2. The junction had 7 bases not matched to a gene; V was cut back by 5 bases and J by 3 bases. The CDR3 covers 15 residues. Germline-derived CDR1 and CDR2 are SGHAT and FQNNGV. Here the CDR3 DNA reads TGTGCCAGCAGCCCTGGACTAGCGGTCAACTACGAGCAGTACTTC. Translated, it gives CASSPGLAVNYEQYF. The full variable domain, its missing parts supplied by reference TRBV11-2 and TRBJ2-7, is EAGVAQSPRYKIIEKRQSVAFWCNPISGHATLYWYQQILGQGPKLLIQFQNNGVVDDSQLPKDRFSAERLKGVDSTLKIQPAKLEDSAVYLCASSPGLAVNYEQYFGPGTRLTVT.

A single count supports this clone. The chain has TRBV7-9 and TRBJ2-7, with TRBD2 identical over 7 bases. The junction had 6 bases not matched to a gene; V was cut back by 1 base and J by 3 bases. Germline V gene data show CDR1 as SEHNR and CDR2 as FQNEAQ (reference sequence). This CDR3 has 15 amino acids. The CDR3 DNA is TGTGCCAGCAGCTTAGGAGCACGCGGGGGCTACGAGCAGTACTTC. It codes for CASSLGARGGYEQYF.

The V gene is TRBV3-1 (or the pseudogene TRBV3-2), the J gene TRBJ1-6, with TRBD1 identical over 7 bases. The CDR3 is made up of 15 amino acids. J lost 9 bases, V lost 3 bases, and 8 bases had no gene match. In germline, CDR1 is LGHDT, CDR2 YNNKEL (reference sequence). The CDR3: CASSHARGRGSPLHF. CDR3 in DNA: TGTGCCAGCAGCCATGCTAGGGGGCGAGGTTCACCCCTCCACTTT.

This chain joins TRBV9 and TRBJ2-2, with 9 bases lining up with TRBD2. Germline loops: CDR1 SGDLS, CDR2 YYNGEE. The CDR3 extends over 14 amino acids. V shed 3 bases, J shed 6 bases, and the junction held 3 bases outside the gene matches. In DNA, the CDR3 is TGTGCCAGCAGCGAGGGGACTAGCCCCGGGGAGCTGTTTTTT. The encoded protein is CASSEGTSPGELFF.

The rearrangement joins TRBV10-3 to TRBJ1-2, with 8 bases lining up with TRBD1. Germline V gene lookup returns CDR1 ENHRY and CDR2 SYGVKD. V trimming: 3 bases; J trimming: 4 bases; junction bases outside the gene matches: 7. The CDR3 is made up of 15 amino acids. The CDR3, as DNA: TGTGCCATCAGTGATTGGACAGGGTTGGCCTATGGCTACACCTTC. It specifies CAISDWTGLAYGYTF.

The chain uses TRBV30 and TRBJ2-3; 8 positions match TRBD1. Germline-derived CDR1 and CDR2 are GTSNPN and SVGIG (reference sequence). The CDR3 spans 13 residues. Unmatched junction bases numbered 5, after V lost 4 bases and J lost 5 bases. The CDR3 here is CAWTRTGRDTQYF. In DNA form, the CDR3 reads TGTGCCTGGACCCGGACAGGGAGAGATACGCAGTATTTT.

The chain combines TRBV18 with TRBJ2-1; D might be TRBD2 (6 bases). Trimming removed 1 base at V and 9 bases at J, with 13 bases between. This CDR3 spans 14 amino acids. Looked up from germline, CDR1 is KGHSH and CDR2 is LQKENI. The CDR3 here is CASSPRDLPGEQFF. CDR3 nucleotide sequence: TGTGCCAGCTCACCACGGGACTTACCCGGTGAGCAGTTCTTC.

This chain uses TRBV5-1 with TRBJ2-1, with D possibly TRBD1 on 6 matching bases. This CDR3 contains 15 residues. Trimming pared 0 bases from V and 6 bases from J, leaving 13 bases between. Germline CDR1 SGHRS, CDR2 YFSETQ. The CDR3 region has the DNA TGCGCCAGCAGCTTGGTCTCAGGGGTAAGCAATGAGCAGTTCTTC. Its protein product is CASSLVSGVSNEQFF.

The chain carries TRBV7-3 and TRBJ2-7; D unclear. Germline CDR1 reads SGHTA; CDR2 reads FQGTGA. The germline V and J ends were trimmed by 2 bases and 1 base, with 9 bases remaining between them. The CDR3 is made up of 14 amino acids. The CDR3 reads CASSLYPESYEQYF. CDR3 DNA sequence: TGTGCCAGCAGCTTATACCCAGAATCCTACGAGCAGTACTTC.

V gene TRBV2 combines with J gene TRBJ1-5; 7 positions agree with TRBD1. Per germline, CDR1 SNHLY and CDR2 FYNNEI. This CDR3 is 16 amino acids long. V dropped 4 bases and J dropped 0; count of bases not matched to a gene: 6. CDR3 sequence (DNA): TGTGCCAGCAGTGGACAGGGAGTGGATAGCAATCAGCCCCAGCATTTT. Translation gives CASSGQGVDSNQPQHF.

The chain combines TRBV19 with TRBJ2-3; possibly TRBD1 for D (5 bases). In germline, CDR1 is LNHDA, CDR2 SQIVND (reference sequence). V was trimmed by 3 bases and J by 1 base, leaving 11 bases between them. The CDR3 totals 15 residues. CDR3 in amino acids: CASSILGAGTDTQYF. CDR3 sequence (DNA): TGTGCCAGTAGTATTCTAGGGGCCGGCACAGATACGCAGTATTTT. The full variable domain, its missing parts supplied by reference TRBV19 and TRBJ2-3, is DGGITQSPKYLFRKEGQNVTLSCEQNLNHDAMYWYRQDPGQGLRLIYYSQIVNDFQKGDIAEGYSVSREKKESFPLTVTSAQKNPTAFYLCASSILGAGTDTQYFGPGTRLTVL.

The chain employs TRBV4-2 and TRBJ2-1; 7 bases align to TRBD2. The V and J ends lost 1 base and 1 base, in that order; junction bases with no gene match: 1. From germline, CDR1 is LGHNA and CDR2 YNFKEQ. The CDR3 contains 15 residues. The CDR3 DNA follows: TGTGCCAGCAGCCAAGGCGGGGGTTCCTACAATGAGCAGTTCTTC. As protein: CASSQGGGSYNEQFF.

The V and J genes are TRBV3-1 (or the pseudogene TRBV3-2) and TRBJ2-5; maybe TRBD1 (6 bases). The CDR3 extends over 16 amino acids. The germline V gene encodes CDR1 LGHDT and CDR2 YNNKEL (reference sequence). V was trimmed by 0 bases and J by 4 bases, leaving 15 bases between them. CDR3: CASSQDLGGARETQYF. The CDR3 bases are TGTGCCAGCAGCCAAGATTTAGGGGGAGCTAGAGAGACCCAGTACTTC.

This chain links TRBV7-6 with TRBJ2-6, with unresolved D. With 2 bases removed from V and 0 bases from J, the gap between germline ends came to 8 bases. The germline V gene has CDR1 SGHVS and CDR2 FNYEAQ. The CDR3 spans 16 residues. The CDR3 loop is CASSLSADSGANVLTF. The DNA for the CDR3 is TGTGCCAGCAGCTTAAGCGCAGACTCTGGGGCCAACGTCCTGACTTTC.

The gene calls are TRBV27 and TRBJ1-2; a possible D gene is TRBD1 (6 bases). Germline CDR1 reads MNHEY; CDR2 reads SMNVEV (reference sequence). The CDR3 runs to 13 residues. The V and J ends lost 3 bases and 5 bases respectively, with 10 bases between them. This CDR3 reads CASSLGGGYGYTF. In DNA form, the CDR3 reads TGTGCCAGCAGTTTGGGAGGGGGGTATGGCTACACCTTC.

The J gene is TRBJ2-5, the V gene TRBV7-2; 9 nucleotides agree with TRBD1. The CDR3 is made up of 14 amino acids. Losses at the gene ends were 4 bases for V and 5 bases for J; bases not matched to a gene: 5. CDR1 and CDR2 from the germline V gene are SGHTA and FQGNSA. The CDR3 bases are TGTGCCAGCAGCTACAGGGGGCGGTGGGAGACCCAGTACTTC. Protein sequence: CASSYRGRWETQYF. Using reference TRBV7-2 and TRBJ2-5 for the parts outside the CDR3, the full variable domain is GAGVSQSPSNKVTEKGKDVELRCDPISGHTALYWYRQSLGQGLEFLIYFQGNSAPDKSGLPSDRFSAERTGGSVSTLTIQRTQQEDSAVYLCASSYRGRWETQYFGPGTRLLVL.

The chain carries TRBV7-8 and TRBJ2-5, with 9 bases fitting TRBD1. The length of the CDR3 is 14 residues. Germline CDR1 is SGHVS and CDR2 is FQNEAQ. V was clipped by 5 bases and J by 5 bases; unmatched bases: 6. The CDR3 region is CASSQQGARETQYF. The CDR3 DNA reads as TGTGCCAGCAGCCAACAGGGGGCACGGGAGACCCAGTACTTC.